This TCR beta chain comes out of a study of CD8 T cells in Susac syndrome. CDR1 is SGDLS and CDR2 is YYNGEE in the germline V gene. The length of the CDR3 is 15 residues. Germline trimming cut 6 bases from V and 1 base from J; bases unmatched to any gene: 7. RNA, at about 0.45 to 1 ug, was reverse transcribed with random hexamers. The CDR3 of TCR beta was amplified by immunoSEQ multiplex PCR across 54 Vbeta and 13 Jbeta. One entry per CDR3 protein results from TCRdb running MiXCR on the immunoSEQ multiplex PCR reads. The sample has 45,000 or so distinct CDR3 sequences; under 95% are singletons. This receptor was obtained from a human donor in good health. The chain recombines TRBV9 with TRBJ2-7, with 10 bases identical to TRBD1. Specimen: CD8+ T cells from PBMCs. CDR3 sequence (DNA): TGTGCCAGCACTACCGGGACAGGGGAATCCTACGAGCAGTACTTC. Translation: CASTTGTGESYEQYF.